The present TCR beta chain was sequenced within a study of technical replicates of blood from a few donors. The assay was immunoSEQ multiplex PCR, and TCRdb's table has in-frame clones only and misses some. The table shows approximately 52,000 clones, with around nine tenths occurring only once. This CDR3 is built from 18 residues. Germline V CDR1 and CDR2: SGHDN, FVKESK. Trimming cost V 3 bases and J 2 bases; bases outside gene matches: 12. The genes are TRBV14 and TRBJ2-5; 10 bases line up with TRBD2. Sequencing used PBMCs. The receptor was derived from a human donor in good health. Some clones in this sample may be carry-over from other donors' samples. CDR3 sequence reads: CASSQVSWTSGLQETQYF. In DNA form, the CDR3 reads TGTGCCAGCAGCCAGGTTTCTTGGACTAGCGGATTACAAGAGACCCAGTACTTC.